These 22 T cell receptor beta chains came from one sample sequenced in a study of T-cell reconstitution after alpha-beta-depleted transplantation in children. As it was prepared, the TCRbeta library received unique molecular identifiers. TCRdb reprocessed the PCR reads with MiXCR, giving one entry per CDR3 protein. This sample has 350,000 to 500,000 distinct CDR3 sequences, with roughly two fifths found just once. Source: PBMCs, taken before TCRalphabeta/CD19-depleted stem cell transplant. These TCRs come from a girl aged 2-10 years with aplastic anemia, due to receive a stem cell transplant.

There are a few counts of this clonotype. The chain recombines TRBV28 with TRBJ2-3; a weak D match, TRBD2 (6 bases). The CDR3 consists of 15 residues. Trimming took off 3 bases at V and 2 bases at J, with 12 bases between the two ends. CDR1 is MDHEN, CDR2 SYDVKM, per germline. The CDR3 nucleotides are TGTGCCAGCAGTTTCGTGGCGGGGATCACAGATACGCAGTATTTT. Translating gives CASSFVAGITDTQYF.

This rearrangement joins TRBV5-6 to TRBJ2-4; D may be TRBD2 (5 bases). Germline CDR1 is SGHDT and CDR2 is YYEEEE. The CDR3 is made up of 14 amino acids. V dropped 4 bases and J dropped 9 bases, with 17 bases sitting between them. The CDR3 here is CASSMTPIRGIQYF. DNA of the CDR3: TGTGCCAGCAGCATGACCCCAATACGGGGCATTCAGTACTTC.

The CDR3 is CASSQPRHGQYF. CDR3 in DNA: TGTGCCAGCAGCCAACCACGGCACGGGCAGTACTTC. J is TRBJ2-7 and V is TRBV3-1; D gene uncertain. The CDR3 contains 12 residues. Germline lookup yields CDR1 LGHDT and CDR2 YNNKEL (reference sequence). V was clipped by 2 bases and J by 9 bases, with 11 bases between them.

The chain employs TRBV7-2 and TRBJ2-5, with 12 bases lining up with TRBD2. V trimming: 5 bases; J trimming: 4 bases; junction bases outside the gene matches: 11. Germline V gene lookup returns CDR1 SGHTA and CDR2 FQGNSA. The CDR3 is 17 residues long. The CDR3 nucleotides read TGTGCCAGCAGCCCTCATCTAGCGGGAGGGCTAGGAGAGACCCAGTACTTC. It codes for CASSPHLAGGLGETQYF.

Concerning this clonotype itself: One end of the junction is discordant with germline, which a read error may explain. This rearrangement joins TRBV12-3 or TRBV12-4 to TRBJ1-5; the match to TRBD1 covers 11 bases. The CDR3 spans 19 residues. The CDR3, as DNA: TGTGCCAGCAGTTTTGGACAGGGGGCGCTTCGTAGGAGCAATCACCCCCAGCATTTT. This gives the protein CASSFGQGALRRSNHPQHF.

A few counts support this clonotype. V and J are TRBV24-1 and TRBJ1-1; D gene uncertain. Germline values: CDR1 KGHDR, CDR2 SFDVKD. Trimming cost V 9 bases and J 2 bases, with 18 bases left between them. The CDR3 spans 15 residues. The CDR3 bases are TGTGCCACCGGTAAGGACGGGCCGATAAACACTGAAGCTTTCTTT. Translation gives CATGKDGPINTEAFF.

V gene TRBV20-1 combines with J gene TRBJ2-7; 13 positions match TRBD2. The CDR3 consists of 14 residues. Germline V CDR1 and CDR2: DFQATT, SNEGSKA (reference sequence). After removal of 5 bases from V and 1 base from J, the junction contained 2 bases not matched to a gene. CDR3 region: CSAWTSGGSYEQYF. The CDR3 region has the DNA TGCAGTGCTTGGACTAGCGGGGGATCCTACGAGCAGTACTTC.

This clonotype was counted a few times. The gene calls are TRBV20-1 and TRBJ2-5; 7 bases align to TRBD2. Unmatched junction bases numbered 13, after V lost 6 bases and J lost 9 bases. Per germline, CDR1 DFQATT and CDR2 SNEGSKA (reference sequence). This CDR3 is 13 amino acids long. The CDR3 region has the DNA TGCAGTGCGGTCCCGGGACTATATCGGGCCCAGTACTTC. Residues: CSAVPGLYRAQYF.

The rearrangement links TRBV29-1 to TRBJ2-5; 7 nucleotides match TRBD1. Germline CDR1 reads SQVTM; CDR2 reads ANQGSEA. V lost 7 bases to trimming and J lost 2 bases; unmatched junction nucleotides: 10. The CDR3 contains 14 residues. CDR3 in amino acids: CSGIGDSLQETQYF. In DNA, the CDR3 is TGCAGCGGGATCGGGGACAGCCTACAAGAGACCCAGTACTTC.

CDR3 loop: CASSLRDRYEQYF. The CDR3 bases are TGTGCCAGCAGCTTGAGGGATCGGTACGAGCAGTACTTC. The V and J genes are TRBV5-5 and TRBJ2-7; D not resolved. Germline lookup yields CDR1 SGHKS and CDR2 YYEKEE (reference sequence). The CDR3 totals 13 residues. V was clipped by 1 base and J by 4 bases, with 9 bases between them. Complete variable domain (other parts from reference TRBV5-5 and TRBJ2-7): DAGVTQSPTHLIKTRGQQVTLRCSPISGHKSVSWYQQVLGQGPQFIFQYYEKEERGRGNFPDRFSARQFPNYSSELNVNALLLGDSALYLCASSLRDRYEQYFGPGTRLTVT.

This clonotype was counted between two and nine times. This sequence joins TRBV20-1 and TRBJ1-2; maybe TRBD1 (6 bases). Looked up from germline, CDR1 is DFQATT and CDR2 is SNEGSKA (reference sequence). Trimming took off 6 bases at V and 7 bases at J, with 21 bases between the two ends. The CDR3 is made up of 14 amino acids. In DNA, the CDR3 is TGCAGTGCCCTATCGGAGGGGGGAGCGCGTGGCTACACCTTC. Its translation: CSALSEGGARGYTF.

The rearrangement joins TRBV9 to TRBJ2-3, with TRBD2 matching over 8 bases. Germline CDR1 SGDLS, CDR2 YYNGEE. Trimming removed 3 bases from V and 0 bases from J; junction bases left unmatched: 6. The CDR3 loop spans 16 amino acids. CDR3: CASSDGGAPSTDTQYF. CDR3 DNA sequence: TGTGCCAGCAGCGACGGGGGGGCCCCTAGCACAGATACGCAGTATTTT.

This clonotype has a handful of counts. The chain joins TRBV12-3 or TRBV12-4 to TRBJ2-5, with D unclear. CDR3 length: 13 residues. With 5 bases removed from V and 1 base from J, the gap between germline ends came to 8 bases. CDR3 nucleotide sequence: TGTGCCAGCAGTCCCCTTTTCCAAGAGACCCAGTACTTC. This translates into CASSPLFQETQYF.

The chain carries TRBV5-1 and TRBJ2-5; 8 positions agree with TRBD1. The V gene end was trimmed by 4 bases and the J gene end by 4 bases; junction bases not matched to a gene: 9. Germline V gene data show CDR1 as SGHRS and CDR2 as YFSETQ. CDR3 length equals 15 residues. DNA for the CDR3: TGCGCCAGCAGCCCAACAGGGGGTCCCCCAGAGACCCAGTACTTC. Translation gives CASSPTGGPPETQYF.

This clonotype was counted many times. This chain uses TRBV29-1 with TRBJ2-1, with TRBD2 matching 9 bases. The germline gives CDR1 SQVTM, CDR2 ANQGSEA. There are 15 residues in the CDR3. J was trimmed by 4 bases and V by 4 bases; bases with no gene match: 8. CDR3 in DNA: TGCAGCGTTGCCGGCCGACTAGCGGATTACAATGAGCAGTTCTTC. Translation: CSVAGRLADYNEQFF.

This clonotype has more than one count but fewer than ten. DNA of the CDR3: TGTGCCAGCAGCTCACTACTTACCTCAGGGGGCGATGGCTACACCTTC. Its translation is CASSSLLTSGGDGYTF. This sequence joins TRBV7-9 and TRBJ1-2; 8 nucleotides align to TRBD1. Trimming removed 4 bases from V and 6 bases from J; junction bases left unmatched: 13. Germline V lookup: CDR1 SEHNR, CDR2 FQNEAQ (reference sequence). The CDR3 consists of 16 residues.

This chain links TRBV15 with TRBJ2-3; D is perhaps TRBD2 (5 bases). V dropped 5 bases and J dropped 3 bases, with 15 bases sitting between them. The CDR3 is 15 residues long. Germline V gene data show CDR1 as LNHNV and CDR2 as YYDKDF (reference sequence). The CDR3 DNA reads as TGTGCCACCAGCGGGTCGAGGGCCGGAACAGATACGCAGTATTTT. Translated, it gives CATSGSRAGTDTQYF.

This clonotype was seen just once. The rearrangement joins TRBV27 to TRBJ1-5, with D possibly matching TRBD1 (5 bases). Germline values: CDR1 MNHEY, CDR2 SMNVEV (reference sequence). This CDR3 contains 16 residues. Trimming took off 6 bases at V and 2 bases at J, with 17 bases between the two ends. CDR3 protein: CASSTPGPEGNQPQHF. The CDR3 nucleotides are TGTGCCAGCAGCACACCGGGACCAGAGGGCAATCAGCCCCAGCATTTT.

The rearrangement uses TRBV28 and TRBJ2-7, with TRBD1 matching 12 bases. The germline V gene encodes CDR1 MDHEN and CDR2 SYDVKM. The junction had 3 bases not matched to a gene; V was cut back by 8 bases and J by 4 bases. The CDR3 contains 13 residues. The CDR3 is CASGTGGTYEQYF. The CDR3 DNA reads TGTGCCAGCGGGACAGGGGGCACATACGAGCAGTACTTC.

The chain links TRBV27 to TRBJ1-6; tentatively, D is TRBD1 (5 bases). The V gene lost 4 bases and the J gene lost 8 bases, with 9 bases spanning the gap. The CDR3 runs to 13 residues. The germline gives CDR1 MNHEY, CDR2 SMNVEV (reference sequence). For the CDR3, the DNA is TGTGCCAGCAGTTCCACAGGCGATTCACCCCTCCACTTT. This sequence encodes CASSSTGDSPLHF.

This clonotype was seen only once. The chain links TRBV6-5 to TRBJ1-2; the match to TRBD1 covers 8 bases. V lost 4 bases to trimming and J lost 3 bases; unmatched junction nucleotides: 7. Germline CDR1 MNHEY, CDR2 SVGAGI. The CDR3 sequence is 15 residues long. The CDR3 sequence: CASSWGPTGDYGYTF. The CDR3 DNA sequence: TGTGCCAGCAGTTGGGGCCCGACAGGGGACTATGGCTACACCTTC.

The V gene is TRBV20-1, the J gene TRBJ2-6; D not certain. V lost 4 bases and J lost 5, with 3 bases in between. The germline V gene has CDR1 DFQATT and CDR2 SNEGSKA (reference sequence). This CDR3 contains 11 residues. CDR3 in DNA: TGCAGTGCTATCTGGGCCAACGTCCTGACTTTC. This encodes CSAIWANVLTF.